These T cell receptor beta chains were read from a single sample in a study of blood T cell repertoires in COVID-19. Some clones are missing from TCRdb's copy, which holds only in-frame ones; the method was immunoSEQ multiplex PCR. The profile covers approximately 280,000 clones, with about 82% appearing a single time and roughly 5.3% taken by the ten largest. The sequenced sample consisted of peripheral blood. Every receptor here comes from a man aged 45 to 65 with active or convalescent COVID-19. Each CDR3 is given with its conserved first and last residue. The D gene is left open where the match is weak. Expanded clones are given a class, and other clones once, few, many or no size at all.

v_gene: TRBV3-1/TRBV3-2
abundance: .
j_gene: TRBJ2-5
d_gene: .
CDR3aa: CASSLLPADSKRGQYF
CDR3nt: TGTGCCAGCAGCCTTCTCCCAGCAGACAGCAAGCGTGGCCAGTACTTC

v_gene: TRBV7-9
abundance: .
j_gene: TRBJ1-1
d_gene: TRBD1
CDR3aa: CASSRDRVGYTEAFF
CDR3nt: TGTGCCAGCAGCCGAGACAGGGTAGGTTACACTGAAGCTTTCTTT

v_gene: TRBV3-1/TRBV3-2
abundance: .
j_gene: TRBJ1-4
d_gene: .
CDR3aa: CASSQAGLDEEKLFF
CDR3nt: TGTGCCAGCAGCCAAGCAGGGTTGGATGAAGAAAAACTGTTTTTT

v_gene: TRBV27
abundance: .
j_gene: TRBJ1-2
d_gene: .
CDR3aa: CASSTSQQGYGYTF
CDR3nt: TGTGCCAGCAGTACGTCCCAACAGGGCTATGGCTACACCTTC

v_gene: TRBV9
abundance: .
j_gene: TRBJ2-3
d_gene: .
CDR3aa: CASSGRGSADTQYF
CDR3nt: TGTGCCAGCAGCGGCCGTGGGAGCGCAGATACGCAGTATTTT

v_gene: TRBV5-4
abundance: .
j_gene: TRBJ2-1
d_gene: TRBD2
CDR3aa: CASSTFSSGARSYNEQFF
CDR3nt: TGTGCCAGCAGCACCTTCTCTAGCGGAGCTCGATCCTACAATGAGCAGTTCTTC

v_gene: TRBV4-1
abundance: .
j_gene: TRBJ2-1
d_gene: .
CDR3aa: CASSQEFSFSYNEQFF
CDR3nt: TGCGCCAGCAGCCAAGAATTCAGTTTCTCCTACAATGAGCAGTTCTTC

v_gene: TRBV4-1
abundance: .
j_gene: TRBJ2-5
d_gene: .
CDR3aa: CASSPMAGETQYF
CDR3nt: TGCGCCAGCAGCCCCATGGCAGGTGAGACCCAGTACTTC

v_gene: TRBV10-3
abundance: .
j_gene: TRBJ1-1
d_gene: .
CDR3aa: CATENPDSEAFF
CDR3nt: TGTGCCACCGAAAATCCCGACTCTGAAGCTTTCTTT

v_gene: TRBV15
abundance: .
j_gene: TRBJ2-3
d_gene: TRBD2
CDR3aa: CATSRDLTSGMVADTQYF
CDR3nt: TGTGCCACCAGCAGAGATCTGACTAGCGGGATGGTCGCAGATACGCAGTATTTT

v_gene: TRBV13
abundance: few
j_gene: TRBJ2-2
d_gene: .
CDR3aa: CASSSAGTGELFF
CDR3nt: TGTGCCAGCAGCTCCGCGGGAACCGGGGAGCTGTTTTTT

v_gene: TRBV28
abundance: .
j_gene: TRBJ1-5
d_gene: .
CDR3aa: CASSFRQGSQPQHF
CDR3nt: TGTGCCAGCAGTTTTCGGCAGGGTAGTCAGCCCCAGCATTTT

v_gene: TRBV15
abundance: .
j_gene: TRBJ1-1
d_gene: TRBD1
CDR3aa: CATNRGRDTEAFF
CDR3nt: TGTGCCACAAACAGGGGTCGGGATACTGAAGCTTTCTTT

v_gene: TRBV6-5
abundance: .
j_gene: TRBJ2-3
d_gene: TRBD2
CDR3aa: CASSIAGLSTDTQYF
CDR3nt: TGTGCCAGCAGCATAGCGGGGCTAAGCACAGATACGCAGTATTTT

v_gene: TRBV25-1
abundance: .
j_gene: TRBJ1-2
d_gene: TRBD1
CDR3aa: CASSLEDRPFGGYTF
CDR3nt: TGTGCCAGCAGTCTCGAGGACAGGCCGTTTGGTGGCTACACCTTC

v_gene: TRBV19
abundance: .
j_gene: TRBJ1-1
d_gene: .
CDR3aa: CASRFDSEAFF
CDR3nt: TGTGCCAGTAGATTTGACAGTGAAGCTTTCTTT

v_gene: TRBV2
abundance: .
j_gene: TRBJ1-2
d_gene: .
CDR3aa: CASSEIEGGTGYTF
CDR3nt: TGTGCCAGCAGTGAAATCGAGGGAGGAACTGGCTACACCTTC

v_gene: TRBV20-1
abundance: .
j_gene: TRBJ2-3
d_gene: TRBD1
CDR3aa: CSASHGQVPYTQYF
CDR3nt: TGCAGTGCTAGTCATGGACAGGTTCCGTATACGCAGTATTTT

v_gene: TRBV7-9
abundance: .
j_gene: TRBJ1-1
d_gene: .
CDR3aa: CASSFLQNMNTEAFF
CDR3nt: TGTGCCAGCAGCTTTCTGCAGAACATGAACACTGAAGCTTTCTTT

v_gene: TRBV18
abundance: .
j_gene: TRBJ2-3
d_gene: .
CDR3aa: CASSPGPGRGGGTQYF
CDR3nt: TGTGCCAGCTCACCAGGTCCGGGCCGCGGCGGAGGTACGCAGTATTTT

v_gene: TRBV12-3/TRBV12-4
abundance: .
j_gene: TRBJ2-2
d_gene: .
CDR3aa: CASSLKGAGELFF
CDR3nt: TGTGCCAGCAGTTTAAAGGGGGCCGGGGAGCTGTTTTTT

v_gene: TRBV28
abundance: .
j_gene: TRBJ1-5
d_gene: TRBD1
CDR3aa: CASSLGTGVQQPQHF
CDR3nt: TGTGCCAGCAGTTTAGGGACAGGGGTCCAACAGCCCCAGCATTTT

v_gene: TRBV27
abundance: .
j_gene: TRBJ1-2
d_gene: .
CDR3aa: CASSFAGLNGYTF
CDR3nt: TGTGCCAGCAGTTTTGCGGGTTTGAATGGCTACACCTTC

v_gene: TRBV5-1
abundance: .
j_gene: TRBJ2-2
d_gene: .
CDR3aa: CASSSSGTTTGELFF
CDR3nt: TGCGCCAGCAGCTCCTCAGGGACAACGACCGGGGAGCTGTTTTTT